This T cell receptor (beta chain) was sequenced for a study of blood T cell repertoires in COVID-19. The method was immunoSEQ multiplex PCR; TCRdb's version includes in-frame clones alone and lacks a portion of them. The sample has about 68,000 clones; approximately 84% are singletons. Looked up from germline, CDR1 is KGHSH and CDR2 is LQKENI. Deletions cut 2 bases from V and 9 bases from J, with 23 bases between. The CDR3 sequence is 17 residues long. The source of this sequence is a man over 45 with active COVID-19. Sequencing used peripheral blood. The chain has TRBV18 and TRBJ2-1, with D perhaps matching TRBD1 (6 bases). The DNA of the CDR3 is TGTGCCAGCTCACCAATTGGGTGGGGACAAGGGGTCGGTGAGCAGTTCTTC. Protein product: CASSPIGWGQGVGEQFF.